This T cell receptor (beta chain) was captured in a study of T cell repertoires in ileal Crohn's disease. Background on the study: Median disease duration was approximately eight years; about 37% smoked at surgery. All patients had surgery for stricturing (about 60%) or penetrating (about 40%) disease.

Profiled with immunoSEQ multiplex PCR; TCRdb holds only in-frame clones, not every one. The sample comprises approximately 16,000 clones, roughly 79% of which are singletons, and over 4% rests with the top ten. Specified time point: neoterminal ileum biopsy at postoperative endoscopy, about 6 months after surgery. The CDR3 totals 15 residues. V was clipped by 4 bases and J by 0 bases, with 11 bases between them. CDR1 SGHKS and CDR2 YYEKEE come from the germline V gene (reference sequence). The sequenced material came from ileal tissue. The chain links TRBV5-5 to TRBJ2-1; D is possibly TRBD2 (6 bases). This sequence originates from an adult with Crohn's disease. For the CDR3, the DNA is TGTGCCAGCAGCCAGGGACTCCTCTCCTACAATGAGCAGTTCTTC. It is translated as CASSQGLLSYNEQFF. Full variable domain (remainder filled in from reference TRBV5-5 and TRBJ2-1): DAGVTQSPTHLIKTRGQQVTLRCSPISGHKSVSWYQQVLGQGPQFIFQYYEKEERGRGNFPDRFSARQFPNYSSELNVNALLLGDSALYLCASSQGLLSYNEQFFGPGTRLTVL.